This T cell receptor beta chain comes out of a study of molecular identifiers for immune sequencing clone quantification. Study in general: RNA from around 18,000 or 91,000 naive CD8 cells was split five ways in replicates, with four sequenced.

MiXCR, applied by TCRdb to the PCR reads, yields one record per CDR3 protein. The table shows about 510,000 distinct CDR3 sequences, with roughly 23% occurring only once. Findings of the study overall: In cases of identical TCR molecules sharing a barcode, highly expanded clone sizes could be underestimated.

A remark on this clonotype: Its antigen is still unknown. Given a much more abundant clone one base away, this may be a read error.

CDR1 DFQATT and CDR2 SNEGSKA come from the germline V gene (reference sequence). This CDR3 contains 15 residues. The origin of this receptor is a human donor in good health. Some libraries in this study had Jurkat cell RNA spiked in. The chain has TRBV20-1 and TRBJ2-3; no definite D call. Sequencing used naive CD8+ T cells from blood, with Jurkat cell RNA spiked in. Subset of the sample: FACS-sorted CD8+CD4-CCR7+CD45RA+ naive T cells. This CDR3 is CSARPFEERTDTRYF. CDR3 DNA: TGCAGTGCTAGACCGTTCGAGGAGCGCACAGATACGCGGTATTTT.